A single sample is the source of the 15 T cell receptor beta chains below, sequenced in a study of patients and donors after allogeneic stem cell transplantation. TCRdb used MiXCR to reprocess the RT-PCR reads, holding one entry per CDR3 protein. The sample consists of 920,000 or so distinct CDR3 sequences, under 20% of them appearing once. Sequenced input: blood, either unsorted or a sorted T cell fraction (not recorded which). The receptor set was obtained from a human donor who was either an allogeneic HSCT recipient or a stem cell or donor lymphocyte infusion donor (not recorded which). It is not recorded whose cells these are; they may come from a transplant donor.

This clonotype was detected ten times or more. The CDR3 region has the DNA TGTGCCAGCAGTTTAGTAGGGGCCGGTGAAAAACTGTTTTTT. This translates into CASSLVGAGEKLFF. V is TRBV27 and J is TRBJ1-4, with a possible D match to TRBD1 (5 bases). V lost 2 bases, J lost 7 bases, and 11 bases lay in between. The CDR3 length is 14 residues. Germline V CDR1 and CDR2: MNHEY, SMNVEV (reference sequence).

This chain links TRBV5-6 with TRBJ1-6; the D gene is possibly TRBD1 (5 bases). V dropped 4 bases and J dropped 9 bases, with 17 bases sitting between them. CDR1 and CDR2 (germline): SGHDT, YYEEEE. This CDR3 has 15 residues. CDR3 amino acids: CASSNRQSFGSPLHF. The CDR3 DNA reads TGTGCCAGCAGCAACAGACAGTCCTTTGGTTCACCCCTCCACTTT.

CDR3 loop: CASSQVLPSPLHF. CDR3 bases: TGCGCCAGCAGCCAAGTCTTGCCCTCACCCCTCCACTTT. The V and J genes are TRBV4-1 and TRBJ1-6; no definite D call. CDR1 and CDR2 (germline): MGHRA, YSYEKL. The length of the CDR3 is 13 residues. V dropped 1 base and J dropped 10 bases, with 8 bases sitting between them.

This clonotype was picked up many times. The CDR3 here is CSVGLAGSYEQYF. The CDR3 region has the DNA TGCAGCGTTGGACTAGCGGGCTCCTACGAGCAGTACTTC. The rearrangement joins TRBV29-1 to TRBJ2-7, with 10 bases fitting TRBD2. The ends lost 4 bases at V and 0 bases at J; junction bases unmatched: 0. In germline, CDR1 is SQVTM, CDR2 ANQGSEA. This CDR3 comprises 13 residues.

This clonotype appeared a few times. The V gene is TRBV6-1, the J gene TRBJ2-1; D gene ambiguous. The V and J ends lost 10 bases and 1 base respectively, with 14 bases between them. The CDR3 consists of 14 residues. The germline gives CDR1 MNHNS, CDR2 SASEGT. The CDR3 bases are TGTGCCACCACCGCGCCCCTGTCCTACAATGAGCAGTTCTTC. It yields the protein CATTAPLSYNEQFF.

This clonotype was detected many times. The chain links TRBV10-3 to TRBJ2-2; D unresolved. Trimming left V 0 bases short and J 5 bases short, with 4 bases between. Germline V CDR1 and CDR2: ENHRY, SYGVKD. The CDR3 is 13 amino acids. The CDR3 nucleotides are TGTGCCATCAGTGAGTCGAGAACCGGGGAGCTGTTTTTT. It codes for CAISESRTGELFF.

The chain is built from TRBV12-3 or TRBV12-4 and TRBJ2-7; 7 nucleotides align to TRBD1. The CDR3 runs 14 residues. Losses at the gene ends were 5 bases for V and 4 bases for J; bases not matched to a gene: 8. Here the CDR3 reads CASSAGTAEYEQYF. The CDR3 DNA sequence: TGTGCCAGCAGTGCCGGGACAGCCGAGTACGAGCAGTACTTC.

The J gene is TRBJ1-1, the V gene TRBV6-2 or TRBV6-3, with a tentative D call TRBD1 (5 bases). The V and J ends lost 0 bases and 6 bases respectively, with 17 bases between them. Germline-derived CDR1 and CDR2 are MNHEY and SVGEGT. The length of the CDR3 is 16 residues. The CDR3 DNA sequence: TGTGCCAGCAGTTACTCCTACGCGGGTTCAGGGCCTGAAGCTTTCTTT. It codes for CASSYSYAGSGPEAFF.

The V call is TRBV20-1, the J call TRBJ1-1; D gene unclear. The germline V gene has CDR1 DFQATT and CDR2 SNEGSKA (reference sequence). This CDR3 is 14 amino acids long. With 0 bases removed from V and 5 bases from J, the gap between germline ends came to 13 bases. The CDR3 coding sequence is TGCAGTGCTAGAGATCGGGTAGGGTGGACTGAAGCTTTCTTT. Translated, it gives CSARDRVGWTEAFF.

The table lists this clonotype with a few counts. The CDR3 DNA reads as TGTGCCACCGGCAGCTCTAACTATGGCTACACCTTC. As protein: CATGSSNYGYTF. The chain employs TRBV24-1 and TRBJ1-2; no reliable D call. The germline V gene encodes CDR1 KGHDR and CDR2 SFDVKD. The ends were cut back, 9 bases at V and 0 bases at J, with 7 bases in the middle. The CDR3 has 12 residues.

This chain joins TRBV29-1 and TRBJ1-1, with D unclear. Germline CDR1 and CDR2: SQVTM and ANQGSEA. V gave up 7 bases and J gave up 2 bases, with 14 bases separating them. The CDR3 is made up of 13 amino acids. CDR3 nucleotides: TGCAGCGCCAATAGAGGGCCAAACACTGAAGCTTTCTTT. Translating gives CSANRGPNTEAFF.

The rearrangement links TRBV4-2 to TRBJ2-7, with TRBD2 matching over 8 bases. The CDR3 has 13 amino acids. V dropped 0 bases and J dropped 10; count of bases not matched to a gene: 5. Germline V gives CDR1 LGHNA, CDR2 YNFKEQ. The CDR3 nucleotides read TGTGCCAGCAGCCAAGACCTAGCGGGCCCCCAGTACTTC. It codes for CASSQDLAGPQYF.

The sample holds a few counts of this clonotype. The chain uses TRBV5-6 and TRBJ1-1, with 9 bases aligning to TRBD1. V was pared by 3 bases and J by 6 bases, with 9 bases of the junction left unmatched. Germline V CDR1 and CDR2: SGHDT, YYEEEE. This CDR3 is built from 15 residues. In DNA form, the CDR3 reads TGTGCCAGCAGCTCCAAGAGACAGGGGGGCTCTGAAGCTTTCTTT. Its translation is CASSSKRQGGSEAFF.

This clonotype was seen a handful of times. The rearrangement joins TRBV11-2 to TRBJ2-1; 11 nucleotides line up with TRBD2. Trimming took 1 base from V and 3 from J; bases not matched to a gene: 5. This CDR3 is 17 amino acids long. Germline V gives CDR1 SGHAT, CDR2 FQNNGV. The CDR3 region has the DNA TGTGCCAGCAGCTTAGTTTTAGGGACTAGCGGCTACAATGAGCAGTTCTTC. It specifies CASSLVLGTSGYNEQFF.

This clonotype has only a few counts. The rearrangement uses TRBV5-1 and TRBJ2-7; D call uncertain. Deletions cut 4 bases from V and 3 bases from J, with 11 bases between. The CDR3 length is 13 residues. Germline values: CDR1 SGHRS, CDR2 YFSETQ. DNA of the CDR3: TGCGCCAGCAGCGTCTACAGTGACTACGAGCAGTACTTC. As protein: CASSVYSDYEQYF.